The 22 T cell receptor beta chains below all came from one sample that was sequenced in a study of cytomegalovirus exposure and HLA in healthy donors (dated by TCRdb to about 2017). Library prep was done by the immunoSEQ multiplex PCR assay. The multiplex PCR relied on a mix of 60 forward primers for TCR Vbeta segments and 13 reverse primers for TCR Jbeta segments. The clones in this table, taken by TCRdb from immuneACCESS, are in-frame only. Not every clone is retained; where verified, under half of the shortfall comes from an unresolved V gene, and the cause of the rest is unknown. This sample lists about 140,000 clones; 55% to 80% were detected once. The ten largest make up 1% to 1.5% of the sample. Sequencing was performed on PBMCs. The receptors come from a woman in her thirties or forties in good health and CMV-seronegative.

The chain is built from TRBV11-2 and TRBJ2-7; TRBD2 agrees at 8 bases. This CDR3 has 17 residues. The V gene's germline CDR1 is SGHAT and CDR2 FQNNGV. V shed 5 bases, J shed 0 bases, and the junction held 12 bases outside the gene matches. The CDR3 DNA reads TGTGCCAGCAGCCTCAGACTCACTAGCGGAAGCTCCTACGAGCAGTACTTC. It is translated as CASSLRLTSGSSYEQYF.

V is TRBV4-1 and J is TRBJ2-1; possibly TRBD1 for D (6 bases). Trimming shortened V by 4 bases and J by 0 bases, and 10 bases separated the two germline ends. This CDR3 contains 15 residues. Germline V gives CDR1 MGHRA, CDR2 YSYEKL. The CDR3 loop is CASSPGQYSYNEQFF. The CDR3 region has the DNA TGCGCCAGCAGCCCTGGACAGTACTCCTACAATGAGCAGTTCTTC.

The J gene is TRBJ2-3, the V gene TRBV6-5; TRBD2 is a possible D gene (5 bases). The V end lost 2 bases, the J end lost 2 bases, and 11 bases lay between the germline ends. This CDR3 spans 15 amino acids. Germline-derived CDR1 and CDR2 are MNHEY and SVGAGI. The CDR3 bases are TGTGCCAGCAGTTACGACTACCAAGACACAGATACGCAGTATTTT. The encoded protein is CASSYDYQDTDTQYF.

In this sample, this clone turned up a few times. The CDR3 is CASSLPLAGARETQYF. CDR3 nucleotide sequence: TGTGCCAGCAGCTTGCCCCTAGCGGGGGCCCGGGAGACCCAGTACTTC. V usage is TRBV5-4 and J usage is TRBJ2-5; 10 nucleotides match TRBD2. The CDR3 consists of 16 residues. The ends lost 1 base at V and 5 bases at J; junction bases unmatched: 8. Germline CDR1 is SGHNT and CDR2 is YYREEE (reference sequence).

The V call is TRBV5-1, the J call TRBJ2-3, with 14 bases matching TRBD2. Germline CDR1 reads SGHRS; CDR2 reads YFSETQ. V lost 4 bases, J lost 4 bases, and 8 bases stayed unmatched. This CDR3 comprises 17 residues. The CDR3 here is CASSPLTSGGASDTQYF. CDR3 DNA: TGCGCCAGCAGCCCCCTGACTAGCGGGGGGGCCTCAGATACGCAGTATTTT.

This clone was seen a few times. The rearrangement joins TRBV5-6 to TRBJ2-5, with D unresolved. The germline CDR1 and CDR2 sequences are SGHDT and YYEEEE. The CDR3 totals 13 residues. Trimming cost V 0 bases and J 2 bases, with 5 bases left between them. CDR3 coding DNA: TGTGCCAGCAGCTTGGGCAGGCAAGAGACCCAGTACTTC. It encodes CASSLGRQETQYF.

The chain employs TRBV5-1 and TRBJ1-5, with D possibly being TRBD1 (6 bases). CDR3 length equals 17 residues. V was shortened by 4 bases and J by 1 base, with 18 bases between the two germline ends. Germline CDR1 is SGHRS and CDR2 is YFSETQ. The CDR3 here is CASSPSGGGESNQPQHF. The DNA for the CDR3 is TGCGCCAGCAGCCCCTCGGGAGGGGGTGAGAGCAATCAGCCCCAGCATTTT.

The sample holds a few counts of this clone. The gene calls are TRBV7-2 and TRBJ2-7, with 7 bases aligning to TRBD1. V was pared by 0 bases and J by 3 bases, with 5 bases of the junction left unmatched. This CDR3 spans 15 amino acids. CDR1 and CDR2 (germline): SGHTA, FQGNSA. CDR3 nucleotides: TGTGCCAGCAGCTTAGCACAGGGGAGTCTCTACGAGCAGTACGTC. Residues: CASSLAQGSLYEQYV.

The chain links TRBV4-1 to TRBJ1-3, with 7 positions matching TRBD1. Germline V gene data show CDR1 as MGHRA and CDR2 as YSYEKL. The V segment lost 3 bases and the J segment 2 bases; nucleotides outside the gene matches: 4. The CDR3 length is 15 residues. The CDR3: CASSQAQGAGNTIYF. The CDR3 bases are TGCGCCAGCAGCCAGGCTCAGGGGGCTGGAAACACCATATATTTT.

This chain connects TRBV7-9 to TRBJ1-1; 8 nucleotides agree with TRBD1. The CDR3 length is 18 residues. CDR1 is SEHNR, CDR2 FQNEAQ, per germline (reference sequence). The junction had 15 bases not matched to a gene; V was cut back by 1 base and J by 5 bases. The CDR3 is CASSLGPISGQGGTEAFF. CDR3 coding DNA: TGTGCCAGCAGCTTAGGGCCTATTTCCGGACAGGGTGGTACTGAAGCTTTCTTT.

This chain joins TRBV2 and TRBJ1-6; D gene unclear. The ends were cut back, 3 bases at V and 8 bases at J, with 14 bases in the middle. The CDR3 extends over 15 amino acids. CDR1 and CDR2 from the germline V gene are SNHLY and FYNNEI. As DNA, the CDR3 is TGTGCCAGCAGTGAGTACTCCCCGCGCGATTCACCCCTCCACTTT. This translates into CASSEYSPRDSPLHF.

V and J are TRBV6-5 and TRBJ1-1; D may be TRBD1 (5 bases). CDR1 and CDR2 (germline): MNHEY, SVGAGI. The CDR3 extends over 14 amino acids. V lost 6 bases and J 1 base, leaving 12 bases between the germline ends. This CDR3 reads CASSTREGNTEAFF. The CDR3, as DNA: TGTGCCAGCAGCACCAGGGAGGGGAACACTGAAGCTTTCTTT.

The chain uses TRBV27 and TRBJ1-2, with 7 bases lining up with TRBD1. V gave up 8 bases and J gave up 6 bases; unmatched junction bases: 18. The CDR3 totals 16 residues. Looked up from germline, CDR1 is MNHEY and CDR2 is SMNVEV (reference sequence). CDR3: CASHPGRGFETDGYTF. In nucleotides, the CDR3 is TGTGCCAGCCACCCAGGCAGGGGGTTTGAGACGGATGGCTACACCTTC.

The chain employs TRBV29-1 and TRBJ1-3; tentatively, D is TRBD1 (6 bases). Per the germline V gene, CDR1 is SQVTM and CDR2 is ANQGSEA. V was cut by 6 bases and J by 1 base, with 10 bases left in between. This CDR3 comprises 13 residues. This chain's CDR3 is CSVSRGSGNTIYF. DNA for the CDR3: TGCAGCGTGTCAAGGGGGTCTGGAAACACCATATATTTT. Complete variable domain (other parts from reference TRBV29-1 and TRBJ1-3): SAVISQKPSRDICQRGTSLTIQCQVDSQVTMMFWYRQQPGQSLTLIATANQGSEATYESGFVIDKFPISRPNLTFSTLTVSNMSPEDSSIYLCSVSRGSGNTIYFGEGSWLTVV.

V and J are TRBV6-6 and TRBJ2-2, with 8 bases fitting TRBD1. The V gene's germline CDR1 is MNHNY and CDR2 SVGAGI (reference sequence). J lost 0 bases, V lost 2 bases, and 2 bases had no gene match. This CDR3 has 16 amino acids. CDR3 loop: CASSYTQGANTGELFF. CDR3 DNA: TGTGCCAGCAGTTACACACAGGGGGCGAACACCGGGGAGCTGTTTTTT.

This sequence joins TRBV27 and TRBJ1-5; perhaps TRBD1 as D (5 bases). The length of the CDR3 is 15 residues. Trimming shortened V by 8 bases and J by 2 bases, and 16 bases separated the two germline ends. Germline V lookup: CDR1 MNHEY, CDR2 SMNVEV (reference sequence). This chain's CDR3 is CASGASSAGNQPQHF. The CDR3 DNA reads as TGTGCCAGCGGGGCCAGCTCCGCGGGCAATCAGCCCCAGCATTTT.

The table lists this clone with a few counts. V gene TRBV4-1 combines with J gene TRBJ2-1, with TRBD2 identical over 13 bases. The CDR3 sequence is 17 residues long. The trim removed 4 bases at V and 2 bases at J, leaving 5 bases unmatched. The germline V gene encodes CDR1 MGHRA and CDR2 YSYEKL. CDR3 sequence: CASSLLAGGLAYNEQFF. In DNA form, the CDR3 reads TGCGCCAGCAGCCTACTAGCGGGGGGGCTAGCCTACAATGAGCAGTTCTTC.

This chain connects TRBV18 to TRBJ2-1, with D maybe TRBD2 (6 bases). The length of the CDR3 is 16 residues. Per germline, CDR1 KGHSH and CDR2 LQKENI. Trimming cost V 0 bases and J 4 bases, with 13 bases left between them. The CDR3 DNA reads TGTGCCAGCTCACCACCAAGACTCGGAGGGTACAATGAGCAGTTCTTC. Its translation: CASSPPRLGGYNEQFF.

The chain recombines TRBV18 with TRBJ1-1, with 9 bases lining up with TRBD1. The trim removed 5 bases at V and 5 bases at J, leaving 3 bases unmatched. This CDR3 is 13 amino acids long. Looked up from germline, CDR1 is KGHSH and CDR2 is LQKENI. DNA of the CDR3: TGTGCCAGCTCAGTACAGGGGGCAACTGAAGCTTTCTTT. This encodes CASSVQGATEAFF.

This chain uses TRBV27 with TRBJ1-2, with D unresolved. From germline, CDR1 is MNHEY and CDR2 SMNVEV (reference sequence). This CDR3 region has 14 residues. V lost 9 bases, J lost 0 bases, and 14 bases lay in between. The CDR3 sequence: CASSEAGPNYGYTF. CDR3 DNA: TGTGCCAGTTCGGAGGCAGGTCCTAACTATGGCTACACCTTC.

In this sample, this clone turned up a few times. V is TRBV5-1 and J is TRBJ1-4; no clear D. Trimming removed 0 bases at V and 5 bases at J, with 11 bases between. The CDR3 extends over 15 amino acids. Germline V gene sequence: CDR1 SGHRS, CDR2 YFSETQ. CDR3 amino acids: CASSLAGRENEKLFF. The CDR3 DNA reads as TGCGCCAGCAGCTTGGCCGGAAGGGAGAATGAAAAACTGTTTTTT.

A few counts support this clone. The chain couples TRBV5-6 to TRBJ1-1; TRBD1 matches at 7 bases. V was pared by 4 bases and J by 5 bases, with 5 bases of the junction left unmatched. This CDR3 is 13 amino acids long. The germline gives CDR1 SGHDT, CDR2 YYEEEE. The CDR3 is CASSHAGGTEAFF. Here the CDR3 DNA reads TGTGCCAGCAGCCACGCAGGGGGAACTGAAGCTTTCTTT.